This note documents a single TCR beta chain sequence. This CDR3 comprises 13 residues. Trimming shortened V by 6 bases and J by 1 base, and 10 bases separated the two germline ends. Germline V CDR1 and CDR2: SGHRS, YFSETQ. PCR was performed a second time for roughly 6 to 12 cycles using a sample-barcoded 5' primer and a J-beta primer mix. TCRdb reprocessed the 5' RACE reads via MiXCR and lists one record per CDR3 protein. The data hold 600,000 to 800,000 distinct CDR3 sequences, with around 20% observed a single time. These data are taken from a study of blood T cells in healthy people across ages. The V and J genes are TRBV5-1 and TRBJ2-5, with D perhaps TRBD2 (5 bases). The sequenced material came from blood. The source of this sequence is a man between 65 and 85 years old in good health. The CDR3: CASTRASQETQYF. In DNA form, the CDR3 reads TGCGCCAGCACGAGGGCGAGCCAAGAGACCCAGTACTTC.